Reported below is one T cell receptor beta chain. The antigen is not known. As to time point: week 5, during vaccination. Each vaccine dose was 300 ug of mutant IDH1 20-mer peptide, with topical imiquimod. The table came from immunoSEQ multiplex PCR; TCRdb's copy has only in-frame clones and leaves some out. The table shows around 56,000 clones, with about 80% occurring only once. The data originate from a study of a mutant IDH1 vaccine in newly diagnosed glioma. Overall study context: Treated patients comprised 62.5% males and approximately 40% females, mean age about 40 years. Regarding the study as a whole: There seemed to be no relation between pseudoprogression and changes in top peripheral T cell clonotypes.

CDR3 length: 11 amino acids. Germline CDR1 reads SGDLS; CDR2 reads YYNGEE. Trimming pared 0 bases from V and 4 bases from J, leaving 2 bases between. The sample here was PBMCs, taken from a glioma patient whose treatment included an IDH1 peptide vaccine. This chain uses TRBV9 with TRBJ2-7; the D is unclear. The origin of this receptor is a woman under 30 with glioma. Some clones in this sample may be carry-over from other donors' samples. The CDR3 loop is CASSVGYEQYF. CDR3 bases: TGTGCCAGCAGCGTAGGATACGAGCAGTACTTC.